These 13 T cell receptor beta chains were all obtained from the same sample, sequenced in a study of Tregs in tolerant kidney transplant recipients. Related graft donors supplied nonmyeloablative bone marrow transplants, and mixed chimerism was transient. Libraries were prepared by immunoSEQ multiplex PCR; TCRdb keeps only in-frame clonotypes and omits some of them. The sample comprises under 90,000 clones, roughly 90% of which are singletons, and around 1.4% rests with the top ten. Specimen: CD4+ T cells from blood (PBMCs), collected 24 months after the transplant. Receptor source: a human patient who received a combined kidney and bone marrow transplant. The graft donor may have given rise to some T cells.

This clone was found once. For the CDR3, the DNA is TGCGCCAGCAGCCAATCCCGAACTAGCGGGGGGTTTTTCGGAGATACGCAGTATTTT. Protein sequence: CASSQSRTSGGFFGDTQYF. The rearrangement uses TRBV4-3 and TRBJ2-3; 12 nucleotides align to TRBD2. The CDR3 is 19 amino acids. Trimming took 2 bases from V and 5 from J; bases not matched to a gene: 14. CDR1 is LGHNA, CDR2 YSLEER, per germline.

The genes are TRBV9 and TRBJ1-2; the D gene is possibly TRBD1 (5 bases). The CDR3 extends over 13 amino acids. Germline assignment: CDR1 SGDLS and CDR2 YYNGEE. The germline V and J ends were trimmed by 4 bases and 4 bases, with 11 bases remaining between them. The CDR3 loop is CASSQTGAYGYTF. The CDR3 nucleotides read TGTGCCAGCAGCCAAACAGGCGCCTATGGCTACACCTTC. Looking up the rest from reference TRBV9 and TRBJ1-2 gives the full variable domain: DSGVTQTPKHLITATGQRVTLRCSPRSGDLSVYWYQQSLDQGLQFLIQYYNGEERAKGNILERFSAQQFPDLHSELNLSSLELGDSALYFCASSQTGAYGYTFGSGTRLTVV.

The gene calls are TRBV9 and TRBJ2-3, with D uncertain. Deletions cut 0 bases from V and 7 bases from J, with 12 bases between. The CDR3 spans 14 residues. Germline V CDR1 and CDR2: SGDLS, YYNGEE. The CDR3, as DNA: TGTGCCAGCAGCGTAGTCGGTGCTGATAATACGCAGTATTTT. The encoded protein is CASSVVGADNTQYF.

The rearrangement links TRBV6-1 to TRBJ2-1; the D gene is possibly TRBD2 (5 bases). The germline V gene has CDR1 MNHNS and CDR2 SASEGT. Between the trimmed V and J ends, which lost 5 bases and 9 bases, there was a span of 17 bases. The CDR3 is made up of 14 amino acids. CDR3 DNA: TGTGCCAGCAGTACCCTATTCCGGGGAGCTGAGCAGTTCTTC. Its protein product is CASSTLFRGAEQFF.

V and J are TRBV9 and TRBJ2-1, with 10 bases that match TRBD2. Germline V lookup: CDR1 SGDLS, CDR2 YYNGEE. The CDR3 extends over 20 amino acids. V gave up 3 bases and J gave up 0 bases; unmatched junction bases: 15. The CDR3: CASSARRAGTSDGSYNEQFF. The CDR3 DNA follows: TGTGCCAGCAGCGCCCGACGGGCGGGGACTAGCGATGGCTCCTACAATGAGCAGTTCTTC.

The CDR3 region is CASSPSWAQETQYF. As DNA, the CDR3 is TGTGCCAGCAGCCCGAGCTGGGCCCAAGAGACCCAGTACTTC. This chain joins TRBV7-2 and TRBJ2-5; D call uncertain. This CDR3 spans 14 amino acids. Trimming shortened V by 5 bases and J by 1 base, and 11 bases separated the two germline ends. Germline V lookup: CDR1 SGHTA, CDR2 FQGNSA.

The chain recombines TRBV5-6 with TRBJ2-2, with D maybe TRBD2 (6 bases). Germline CDR1 and CDR2: SGHDT and YYEEEE. The length of the CDR3 is 15 residues. V lost 3 bases and J lost 2, with 11 bases in between. This CDR3 reads CASSSGLKNTGELFF. CDR3 DNA sequence: TGTGCCAGCAGCTCGGGACTGAAAAACACCGGGGAGCTGTTTTTT.

The chain joins TRBV15 to TRBJ1-2; the match to TRBD1 covers 7 bases. The J segment lost 8 bases and the V segment lost 4 bases, leaving 10 bases of the junction unmatched. CDR1 and CDR2 (germline): LNHNV, YYDKDF (reference sequence). CDR3 length: 14 residues. CDR3 protein: CATSIKGQLNGYTF. The CDR3 bases are TGTGCCACCAGCATAAAGGGACAGCTGAACGGCTACACCTTC.

This clone appeared once. In DNA, the CDR3 is TGTGCCATTGCACCGGGATATAATGGCTACACCTTC. This codes for CAIAPGYNGYTF. The rearrangement joins TRBV10-3 to TRBJ1-2; D call uncertain. CDR1 is ENHRY, CDR2 SYGVKD, per germline. V was pared by 9 bases and J by 6 bases, with 14 bases between. The length of the CDR3 is 12 residues.

The V call is TRBV5-1, the J call TRBJ2-1; 7 positions agree with TRBD1. J gave up 14 bases and V 0 bases, and 20 bases lay outside the gene matches. This CDR3 region has 17 residues. Looked up from germline, CDR1 is SGHRS and CDR2 is YFSETQ. The CDR3 sequence is CASSLGGTEEIAVPKFF. The CDR3, as DNA: TGCGCCAGCAGCTTGGGGGGGACAGAAGAGATTGCAGTACCGAAGTTCTTC.

As concerns this clone: A read error may account for a junction end that differs from germline. Different DNA sequences within this sample yield the same CDR3. The chain has TRBV4-3 and TRBJ1-6; 7 nucleotides line up with TRBD1. CDR3 length: 15 amino acids. Germline V lookup: CDR1 LGHNA, CDR2 YSLEER. The CDR3 sequence: CASSQEAGGNSPLHF. CDR3 DNA: TGCGCCAGCAGCCAAGAAGCAGGGGGTAATTCCCCCCTCCACTTT.

A word on this clone: Mismatch with germline at one junction end may stem from a read error. This same CDR3 is encoded by further DNA sequences in the sample. The genes are TRBV19 and TRBJ1-6, with 8 bases fitting TRBD1. The CDR3 is 14 residues long. Germline V gene sequence: CDR1 LNHDA, CDR2 SQIVND (reference sequence). The CDR3 nucleotides are TGTGCCAGTAGTACAGGGGGCCGGAATTCCCCCCTCCACTTT. It yields the protein CASSTGGRNSPLHF.

The chain couples TRBV7-2 to TRBJ1-2; D perhaps matches TRBD1 (6 bases). The CDR3 has 14 amino acids. Between the trimmed V and J ends, which lost 5 bases and 3 bases, there was a span of 13 bases. Germline V gene data show CDR1 as SGHTA and CDR2 as FQGNSA. CDR3 sequence (DNA): TGTGCCAGCAGCCAAAAGGGGGAGCACTATGGCTACACCTTC. It encodes CASSQKGEHYGYTF.